The rows below give T cell receptor beta chains drawn from one sample of a study of vaccination and CD4 T cells after COVID-19. No antigen is known for these receptors. TCRdb reanalysed the PCR reads using MiXCR and keeps one entry per CDR3 protein. The sample shows 3,700 or so distinct CDR3 sequences, around 20% of them seen only once. Sequenced sample: CD4+ T cells from blood, cultured in vitro. The source is a human donor who had recovered from COVID-19. CDR3s include the opening cysteine and the closing phenylalanine or tryptophan. A D gene is named only where the DNA matches it firmly. Not all rows give a size; the values are once, few, many and, for expanded clones, a class.

j_call clone_size v_call d_call cdr3_aa cdr3_nt
TRBJ1-6 NA TRBV5-1 TRBD1 CASSPWTGGSPLHF TGCGCCAGCAGCCCCTGGACAGGGGGATCACCCCTCCACTTT
TRBJ1-2 few TRBV6-1 TRBD1 CASTPGTGGRWNYGYTF TGTGCCAGCACGCCCGGGACAGGGGGCAGGTGGAACTATGGCTACACCTTC
TRBJ1-2 NA TRBV12-3/TRBV12-4 TRBD1 CASRPTGGRSYTF TGTGCCAGCAGGCCTACAGGGGGCAGGAGCTACACCTTC
TRBJ1-5 NA TRBV2 NA CASSERRGRGIRESQHF TGTGCCAGCAGTGAGAGGAGGGGCAGGGGTATCAGAGAGTCCCAGCATTTT
TRBJ2-5 NA TRBV20-1 NA CSARDWGLAKKTQYF TGCAGTGCTAGAGATTGGGGGCTCGCGAAAAAGACCCAGTACTTC
TRBJ2-3 medium-sized TRBV20-1 TRBD2 CSALGTSGVTDTQYF TGCAGTGCTCTCGGGACTAGCGGGGTTACAGATACGCAGTATTTT
TRBJ2-6 NA TRBV7-3 NA CASSPDLSGANVLTF TGTGCCAGCAGCCCAGATCTCTCTGGGGCCAACGTCCTGACTTTC
TRBJ1-2 medium-sized TRBV30 NA CAWSGGTNRDGYTF TGTGCCTGGAGTGGAGGGACTAATCGGGATGGCTACACCTTC
TRBJ2-2 few TRBV29-1 TRBD1 CSVSLGGLNTGELFF TGCAGCGTTTCTCTAGGGGGCCTAAACACCGGGGAGCTGTTTTTT
TRBJ1-5 few TRBV20-1 NA CSANKGDGNQPQHF TGCAGTGCTAATAAAGGGGACGGCAATCAGCCCCAGCATTTT
TRBJ1-1 few TRBV21-1 NA CASIAKDPKETEAFF TGTGCCAGCATCGCCAAGGACCCTAAAGAGACTGAAGCTTTCTTT
TRBJ1-1 medium-sized TRBV7-2 NA CASSLARKSTMEAREAFF TGTGCCAGCAGCCTCGCCCGCAAATCCACTATGGAAGCCCGTGAAGCTTTCTTT
TRBJ1-1 NA TRBV3-1 NA CASSPRDSLGTEAFF TGTGCCAGCAGCCCCCGGGATTCCCTCGGGACTGAAGCTTTCTTT
TRBJ2-7 NA TRBV6-2/TRBV6-3 NA CASSEPLGAPSYEQYF TGTGCCAGCAGTGAGCCCCTCGGTGCGCCCTCCTACGAGCAGTACTTC